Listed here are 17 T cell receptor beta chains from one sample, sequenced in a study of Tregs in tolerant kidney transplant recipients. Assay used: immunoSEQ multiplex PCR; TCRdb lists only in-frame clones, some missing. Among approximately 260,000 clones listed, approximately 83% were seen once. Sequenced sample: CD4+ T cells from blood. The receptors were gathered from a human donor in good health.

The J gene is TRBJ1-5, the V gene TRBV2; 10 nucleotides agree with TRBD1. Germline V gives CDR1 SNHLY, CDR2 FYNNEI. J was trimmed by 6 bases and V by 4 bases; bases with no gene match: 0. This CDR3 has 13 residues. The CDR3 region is CASSGTGGQPQHF. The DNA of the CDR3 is TGTGCCAGCAGTGGGACAGGGGGTCAGCCCCAGCATTTT.

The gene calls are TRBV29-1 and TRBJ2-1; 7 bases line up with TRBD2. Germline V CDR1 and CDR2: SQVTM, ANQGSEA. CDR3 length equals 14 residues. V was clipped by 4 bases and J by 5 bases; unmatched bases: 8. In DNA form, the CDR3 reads TGCAGCGTTGTTTCCGGGACTACAGACAATGAGCAGTTCTTC. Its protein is CSVVSGTTDNEQFF.

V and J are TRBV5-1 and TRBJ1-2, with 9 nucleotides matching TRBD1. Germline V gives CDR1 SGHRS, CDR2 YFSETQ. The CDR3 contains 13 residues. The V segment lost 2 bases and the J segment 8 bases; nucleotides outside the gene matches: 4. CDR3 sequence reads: CASSFTGGVGYTF. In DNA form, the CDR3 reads TGCGCCAGCAGCTTCACAGGGGGCGTCGGCTACACCTTC.

CDR3 amino acids: CASSLTGGAQYF. The CDR3 DNA is TGTGCCAGCAGCTTAACAGGGGGCGCGCAGTACTTC. This chain uses TRBV7-8 with TRBJ2-7, with 9 bases matching TRBD1. CDR1 is SGHVS and CDR2 is FQNEAQ in the germline V gene. The CDR3 extends over 12 amino acids. V dropped 2 bases and J dropped 9; count of bases not matched to a gene: 2.

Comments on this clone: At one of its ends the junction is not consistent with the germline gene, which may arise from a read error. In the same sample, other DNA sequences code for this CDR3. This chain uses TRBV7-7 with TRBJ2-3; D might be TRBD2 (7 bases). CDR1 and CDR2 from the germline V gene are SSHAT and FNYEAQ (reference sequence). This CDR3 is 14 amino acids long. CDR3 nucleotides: TGTGCTAGCAGCTTGGGGGGGCTCACAGATACGCAGTATTTT. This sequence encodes CASSLGGLTDTQYF.

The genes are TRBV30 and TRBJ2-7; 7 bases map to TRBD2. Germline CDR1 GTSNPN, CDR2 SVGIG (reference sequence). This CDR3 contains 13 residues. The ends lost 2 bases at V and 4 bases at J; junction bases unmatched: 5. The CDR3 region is CAWSRQRGYEQYF. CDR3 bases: TGTGCCTGGAGTCGGCAGCGGGGTTACGAGCAGTACTTC.

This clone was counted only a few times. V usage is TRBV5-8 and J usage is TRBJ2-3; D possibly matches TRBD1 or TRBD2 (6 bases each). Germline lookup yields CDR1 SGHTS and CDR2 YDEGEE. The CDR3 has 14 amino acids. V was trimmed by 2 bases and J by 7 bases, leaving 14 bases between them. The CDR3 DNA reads TGTGCCAGCAGCTTCTCCCCGGGGGCGAATACGCAGTATTTT. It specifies CASSFSPGANTQYF.

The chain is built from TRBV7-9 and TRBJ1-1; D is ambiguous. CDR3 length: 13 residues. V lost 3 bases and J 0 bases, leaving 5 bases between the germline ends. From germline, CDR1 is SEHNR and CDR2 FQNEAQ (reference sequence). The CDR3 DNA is TGTGCCAGCAGCTTCGACATGAACACTGAAGCTTTCTTT. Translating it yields CASSFDMNTEAFF.

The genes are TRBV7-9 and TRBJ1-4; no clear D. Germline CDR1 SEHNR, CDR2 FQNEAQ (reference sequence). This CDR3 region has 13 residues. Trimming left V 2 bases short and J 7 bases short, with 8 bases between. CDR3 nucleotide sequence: TGTGCCAGCAGCTTAAACTTGGGTGAAAAACTGTTTTTT. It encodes CASSLNLGEKLFF.

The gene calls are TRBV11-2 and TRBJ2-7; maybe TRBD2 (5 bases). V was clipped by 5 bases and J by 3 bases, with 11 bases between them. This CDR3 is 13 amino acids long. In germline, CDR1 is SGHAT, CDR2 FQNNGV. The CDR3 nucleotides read TGTGCCAGCAGCCAAACGGGGATCTACGAGCAGTACTTC. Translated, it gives CASSQTGIYEQYF.

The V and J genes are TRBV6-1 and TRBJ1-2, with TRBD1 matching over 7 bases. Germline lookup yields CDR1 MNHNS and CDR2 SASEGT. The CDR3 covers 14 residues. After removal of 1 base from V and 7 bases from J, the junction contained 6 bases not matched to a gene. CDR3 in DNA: TGTGCCAGCAGTGAAGGCGGGACAGTACTTGGCTACACCTTC. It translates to CASSEGGTVLGYTF.

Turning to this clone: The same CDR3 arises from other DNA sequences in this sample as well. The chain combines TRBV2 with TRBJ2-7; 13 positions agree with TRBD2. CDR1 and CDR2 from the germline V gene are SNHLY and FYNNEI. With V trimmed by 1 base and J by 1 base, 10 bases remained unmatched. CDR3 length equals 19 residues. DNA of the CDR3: TGTGCCAGCAGTGAAGGACTAGCGGGGGGTCGGGGCTCATCCTACGAGCAGTACTTC. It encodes CASSEGLAGGRGSSYEQYF.

The CDR3 protein is CASSKGETQYF. CDR3 nucleotide sequence: TGTGCCAGCAGCAAAGGGGAGACCCAGTACTTC. This chain connects TRBV11-3 to TRBJ2-5, with D hard to call. The CDR3 runs 11 residues. Germline V lookup: CDR1 SGHNT, CDR2 YENEEA. V was trimmed by 5 bases and J by 5 bases, leaving 6 bases between them.

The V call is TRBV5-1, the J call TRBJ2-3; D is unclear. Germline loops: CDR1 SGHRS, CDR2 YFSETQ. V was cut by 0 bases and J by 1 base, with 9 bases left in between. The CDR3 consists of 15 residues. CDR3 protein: CASSLELRRTDTQYF. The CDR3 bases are TGCGCCAGCAGCTTGGAGCTACGGCGCACAGATACGCAGTATTTT.

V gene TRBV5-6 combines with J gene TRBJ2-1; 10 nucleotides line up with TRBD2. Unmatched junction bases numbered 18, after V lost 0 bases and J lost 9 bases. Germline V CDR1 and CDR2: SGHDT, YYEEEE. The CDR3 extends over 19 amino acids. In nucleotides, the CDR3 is TGTGCCAGCAGCTTGGTACACAGGGGTCTAGCGGGAGCTATCGGTGAGCAGTTCTTC. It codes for CASSLVHRGLAGAIGEQFF.

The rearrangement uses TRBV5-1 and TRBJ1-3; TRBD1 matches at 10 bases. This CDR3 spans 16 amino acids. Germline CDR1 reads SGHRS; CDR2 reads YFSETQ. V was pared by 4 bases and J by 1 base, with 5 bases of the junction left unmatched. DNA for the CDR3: TGCGCCAGCAGCCGGGGACAGGGGTCTTCTGGAAACACCATATATTTT. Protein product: CASSRGQGSSGNTIYF.

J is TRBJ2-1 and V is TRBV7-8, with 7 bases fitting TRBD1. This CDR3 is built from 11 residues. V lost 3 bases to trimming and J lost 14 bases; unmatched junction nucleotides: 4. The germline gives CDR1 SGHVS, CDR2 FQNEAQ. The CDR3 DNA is TGTGCCAGCAGCTTGGGAGACAGGGAGTTCTTC. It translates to CASSLGDREFF.